These T cell receptor beta chains were read from a single sample in a study of blood T cell repertoires in COVID-19. Sequencing used immunoSEQ multiplex PCR; TCRdb keeps in-frame clones, though not all of them. This table holds fewer than 350,000 clones, 85% found once. The sample comprised PBMCs or T cells enriched from blood (not recorded which). These receptor sequences come from a woman in her 30s who had been exposed to COVID-19. Each CDR3 is given with its conserved first and last residue. The D gene is left open where the match is weak. Size tells how often a clone was seen (once, few, many) or the class of an expanded clone, and some rows leave it out.

size: once; length: 13; D: -; J: TRBJ2-7; V: TRBV6-5; CDR3: CASMSGYSYEQYF; DNA: TGTGCCAGCATGAGCGGGTACTCCTACGAGCAGTACTTC
size: -; length: 14; D: TRBD1; J: TRBJ1-4; V: TRBV6-5; CDR3: CASTQGAEYGKLFF; DNA: TGTGCCAGCACCCAGGGGGCCGAGTATGGAAAACTGTTTTTT
size: -; length: 17; D: TRBD1; J: TRBJ2-7; V: TRBV9; CDR3: CASSKFPGTGSFDEQYF; DNA: TGTGCCAGCAGCAAATTCCCGGGGACAGGGTCTTTCGACGAGCAGTACTTC
size: -; length: 14; D: -; J: TRBJ1-6; V: TRBV14; CDR3: CASSPGVPNSPLHF; DNA: TGTGCCAGCAGCCCCGGAGTACCTAATTCACCCCTCCACTTT
size: -; length: 15; D: -; J: TRBJ1-5; V: TRBV10-3; CDR3: CAISEGQLSNQPQHF; DNA: TGTGCCATCAGTGAGGGCCAGTTGAGCAATCAGCCCCAGCATTTT
size: -; length: 17; D: TRBD2; J: TRBJ2-1; V: TRBV7-2; CDR3: CASSLLAGTSSYNEQFF; DNA: TGTGCCAGCAGCTTGCTAGCGGGGACGAGCTCCTACAATGAGCAGTTCTTC
size: -; length: 15; D: -; J: TRBJ2-7; V: TRBV7-2; CDR3: CASSFGTSSSYEQYF; DNA: TGTGCCAGCAGCTTCGGGACAAGTAGCTCCTACGAGCAGTACTTC
size: -; length: 16; D: TRBD2; J: TRBJ2-1; V: TRBV9; CDR3: CASSARLAGGQNEQFF; DNA: TGTGCCAGCAGCGCGAGACTAGCGGGGGGGCAGAATGAGCAGTTCTTC
size: few; length: 12; D: -; J: TRBJ2-3; V: TRBV30; CDR3: CAWSTGTDTQYF; DNA: TGTGCCTGGAGTACAGGCACAGATACGCAGTATTTT
size: once; length: 14; D: -; J: TRBJ1-1; V: TRBV10-3; CDR3: CAISEQGLNTEAFF; DNA: TGTGCCATCAGTGAGCAGGGGCTGAACACTGAAGCTTTCTTT
size: -; length: 16; D: TRBD1; J: TRBJ1-1; V: TRBV9; CDR3: CASSTRATGLNTEAFF; DNA: TGTGCCAGCAGCACACGAGCGACAGGGTTAAACACTGAAGCTTTCTTT
size: -; length: 12; D: -; J: TRBJ2-5; V: TRBV5-4; CDR3: CASSLNSETQYF; DNA: TGTGCCAGCAGCTTGAATTCGGAGACCCAGTACTTC
size: -; length: 9; D: -; J: TRBJ1-2; V: TRBV11-3; CDR3: CASFSGYTF; DNA: TGTGCCAGCTTTAGTGGCTACACCTTC
size: -; length: 15; D: TRBD2; J: TRBJ2-1; V: TRBV9; CDR3: CASSRPWTSLNEQFF; DNA: TGTGCCAGCAGCAGACCATGGACTAGCCTTAATGAGCAGTTCTTC
size: -; length: 16; D: TRBD1; J: TRBJ2-3; V: TRBV2; CDR3: CASSGATGVRTDTQYF; DNA: TGTGCCAGCAGTGGAGCGACAGGGGTAAGGACAGATACGCAGTATTTT
size: -; length: 13; D: TRBD1; J: TRBJ1-2; V: TRBV18; CDR3: CASSPQGADGYTF; DNA: TGTGCCAGCTCACCGCAGGGGGCTGATGGCTACACCTTC
size: once; length: 16; D: TRBD1; J: TRBJ1-4; V: TRBV7-9; CDR3: CASSLGQGATNEKLFF; DNA: TGTGCCAGCAGCTTAGGACAGGGGGCAACTAATGAAAAACTGTTTTTT
size: few; length: 14; D: -; J: TRBJ1-6; V: TRBV5-8; CDR3: CASSLGQPNSPLHF; DNA: TGTGCCAGCAGCTTGGGACAGCCTAATTCACCCCTCCACTTT